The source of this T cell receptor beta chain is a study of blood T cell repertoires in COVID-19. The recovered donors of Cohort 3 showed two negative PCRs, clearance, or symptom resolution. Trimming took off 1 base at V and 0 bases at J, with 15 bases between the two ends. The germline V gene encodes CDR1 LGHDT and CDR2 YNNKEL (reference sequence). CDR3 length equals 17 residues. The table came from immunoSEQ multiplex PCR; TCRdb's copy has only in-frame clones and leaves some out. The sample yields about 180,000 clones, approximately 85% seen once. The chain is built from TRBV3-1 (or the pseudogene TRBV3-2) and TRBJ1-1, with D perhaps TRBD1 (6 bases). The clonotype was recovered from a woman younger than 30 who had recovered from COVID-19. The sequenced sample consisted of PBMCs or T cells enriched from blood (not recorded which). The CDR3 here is CASSQGAGATMNTEAFF. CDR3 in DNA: TGTGCCAGCAGCCAAGGTGCAGGGGCGACCATGAACACTGAAGCTTTCTTT.